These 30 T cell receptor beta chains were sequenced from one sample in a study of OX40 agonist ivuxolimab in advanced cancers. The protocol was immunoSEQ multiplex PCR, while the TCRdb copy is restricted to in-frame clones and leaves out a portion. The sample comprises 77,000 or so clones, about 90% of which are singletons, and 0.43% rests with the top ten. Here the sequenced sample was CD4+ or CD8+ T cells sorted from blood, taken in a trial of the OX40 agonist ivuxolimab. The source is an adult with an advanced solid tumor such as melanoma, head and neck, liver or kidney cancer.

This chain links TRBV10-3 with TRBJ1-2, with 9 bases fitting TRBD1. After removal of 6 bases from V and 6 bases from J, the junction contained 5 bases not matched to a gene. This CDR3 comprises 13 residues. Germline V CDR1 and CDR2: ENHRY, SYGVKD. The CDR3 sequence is CAIRQGAQDGYTF. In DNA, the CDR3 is TGTGCCATCAGACAGGGGGCGCAGGATGGCTACACCTTC.

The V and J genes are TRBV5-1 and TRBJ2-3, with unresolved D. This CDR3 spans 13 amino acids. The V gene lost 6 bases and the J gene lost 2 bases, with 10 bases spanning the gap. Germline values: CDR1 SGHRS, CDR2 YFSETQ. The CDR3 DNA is TGCGCCAGCAACCAGGCCCTCACAGATACGCAGTATTTT. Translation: CASNQALTDTQYF.

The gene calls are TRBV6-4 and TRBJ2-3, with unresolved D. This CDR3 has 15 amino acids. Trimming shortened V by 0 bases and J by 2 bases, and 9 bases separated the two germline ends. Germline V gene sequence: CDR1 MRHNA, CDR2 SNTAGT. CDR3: CASSDSTQPTDTQYF. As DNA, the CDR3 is TGTGCCAGCAGTGACTCGACACAGCCCACAGATACGCAGTATTTT.

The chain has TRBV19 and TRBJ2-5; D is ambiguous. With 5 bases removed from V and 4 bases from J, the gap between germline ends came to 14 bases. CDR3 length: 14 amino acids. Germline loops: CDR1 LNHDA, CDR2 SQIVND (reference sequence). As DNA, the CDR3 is TGTGCCAGTAGTCCCTGGACCCGGTCAGAGACCCAGTACTTC. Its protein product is CASSPWTRSETQYF.

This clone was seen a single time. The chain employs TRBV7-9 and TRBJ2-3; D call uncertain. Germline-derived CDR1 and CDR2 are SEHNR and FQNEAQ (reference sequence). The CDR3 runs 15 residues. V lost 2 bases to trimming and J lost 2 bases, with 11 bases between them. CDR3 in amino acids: CASSLSVGPTDTQYF. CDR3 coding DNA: TGTGCCAGCAGCTTATCAGTAGGGCCCACAGATACGCAGTATTTT.

The CDR3 reads CASSLLAGLSTDTQYF. The CDR3 bases are TGCGCCAGCAGTTTACTGGCGGGGCTAAGCACAGATACGCAGTATTTT. The chain links TRBV5-1 to TRBJ2-3; possibly TRBD2 for D (6 bases). V was pared by 5 bases and J by 0 bases, with 16 bases between. The germline V gene has CDR1 SGHRS and CDR2 YFSETQ. The CDR3 is 16 residues long.

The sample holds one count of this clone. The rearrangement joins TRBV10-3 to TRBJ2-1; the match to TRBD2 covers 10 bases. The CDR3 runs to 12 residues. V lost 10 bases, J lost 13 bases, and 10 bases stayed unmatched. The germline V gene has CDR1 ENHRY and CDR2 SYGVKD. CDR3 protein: CATQKLAGLQFF. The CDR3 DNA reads TGTGCCACCCAAAAACTAGCGGGACTACAGTTCTTC.

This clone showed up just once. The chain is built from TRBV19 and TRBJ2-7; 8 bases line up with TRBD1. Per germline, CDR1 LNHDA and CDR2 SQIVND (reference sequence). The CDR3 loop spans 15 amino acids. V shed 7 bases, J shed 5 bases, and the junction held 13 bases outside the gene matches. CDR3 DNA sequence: TGTGCCAGTACCTCACCCCGGACAGGGTTCGACGAGCAGTACTTC. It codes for CASTSPRTGFDEQYF.

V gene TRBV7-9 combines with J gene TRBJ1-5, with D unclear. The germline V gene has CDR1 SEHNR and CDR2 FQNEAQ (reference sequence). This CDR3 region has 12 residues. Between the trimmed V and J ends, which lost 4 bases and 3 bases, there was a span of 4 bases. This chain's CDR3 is CASSSNNQPQHF. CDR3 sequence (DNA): TGTGCCAGCAGCTCCAACAATCAGCCCCAGCATTTT. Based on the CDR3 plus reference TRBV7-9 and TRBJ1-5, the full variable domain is DTGVSQNPRHKITKRGQNVTFRCDPISEHNRLYWYRQTLGQGPEFLTYFQNEAQLEKSRLLSDRFSAERPKGSFSTLEIQRTEQGDSAMYLCASSSNNQPQHFGDGTRLSIL.

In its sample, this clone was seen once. The CDR3 reads CASSFSGDPYNEQFF. The CDR3 DNA sequence: TGCGCCAGCAGCTTTTCGGGGGACCCGTACAATGAGCAGTTCTTC. V usage is TRBV5-1 and J usage is TRBJ2-1, with TRBD2 as a possible D gene (6 bases). The V end lost 2 bases, the J end lost 4 bases, and 13 bases lay between the germline ends. Germline V lookup: CDR1 SGHRS, CDR2 YFSETQ. The CDR3 extends over 15 amino acids.

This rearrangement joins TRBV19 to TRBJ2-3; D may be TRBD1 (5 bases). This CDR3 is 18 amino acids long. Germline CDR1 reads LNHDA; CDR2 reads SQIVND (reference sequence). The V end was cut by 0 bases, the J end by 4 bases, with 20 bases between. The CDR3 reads CASSIDWSPGRGADTQYF. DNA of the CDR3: TGTGCCAGTAGTATAGACTGGAGCCCCGGAAGGGGTGCAGATACGCAGTATTTT. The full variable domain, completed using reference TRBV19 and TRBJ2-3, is DGGITQSPKYLFRKEGQNVTLSCEQNLNHDAMYWYRQDPGQGLRLIYYSQIVNDFQKGDIAEGYSVSREKKESFPLTVTSAQKNPTAFYLCASSIDWSPGRGADTQYFGPGTRLTVL.

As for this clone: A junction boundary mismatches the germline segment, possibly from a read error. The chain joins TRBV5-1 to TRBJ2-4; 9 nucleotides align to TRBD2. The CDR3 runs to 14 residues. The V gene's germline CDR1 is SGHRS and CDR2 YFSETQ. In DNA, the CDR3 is TGCGCCAGCAGCTTGGACGGTAGCGGGAGAAAGACGCACTTC. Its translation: CASSLDGSGRKTHF.

The CDR3 DNA reads as TGCGCCAGCAGCTTCGGACCCACGGAGGGTCAAGAGACCCAGTACTTC. It specifies CASSFGPTEGQETQYF. V is TRBV5-1 and J is TRBJ2-5, with a possible D match to TRBD2 (6 bases). Trimming removed 2 bases from V and 2 bases from J, with 16 bases in between. The length of the CDR3 is 16 residues. CDR1 is SGHRS, CDR2 YFSETQ, per germline.

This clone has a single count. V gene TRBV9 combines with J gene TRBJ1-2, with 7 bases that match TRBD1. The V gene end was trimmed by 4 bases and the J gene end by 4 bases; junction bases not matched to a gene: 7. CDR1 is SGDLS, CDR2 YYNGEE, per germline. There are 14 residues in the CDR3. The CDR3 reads CASSPMWDSYGYTF. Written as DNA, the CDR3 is TGTGCCAGCAGCCCCATGTGGGACAGCTATGGCTACACCTTC. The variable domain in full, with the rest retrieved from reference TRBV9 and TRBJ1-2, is DSGVTQTPKHLITATGQRVTLRCSPRSGDLSVYWYQQSLDQGLQFLIQYYNGEERAKGNILERFSAQQFPDLHSELNLSSLELGDSALYFCASSPMWDSYGYTFGSGTRLTVV.

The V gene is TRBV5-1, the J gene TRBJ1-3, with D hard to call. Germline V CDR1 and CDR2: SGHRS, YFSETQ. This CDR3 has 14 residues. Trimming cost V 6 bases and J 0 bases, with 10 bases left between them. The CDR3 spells CASKPLSSGNTIYF. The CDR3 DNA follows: TGCGCCAGCAAACCTTTGAGCTCTGGAAACACCATATATTTT.

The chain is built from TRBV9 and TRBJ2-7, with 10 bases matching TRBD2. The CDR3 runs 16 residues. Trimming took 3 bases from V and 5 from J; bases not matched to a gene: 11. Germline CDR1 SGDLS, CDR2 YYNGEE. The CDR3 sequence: CASSARFSGGMNEQYF. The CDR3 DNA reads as TGTGCCAGCAGCGCCCGTTTTAGCGGGGGGATGAACGAGCAGTACTTC.

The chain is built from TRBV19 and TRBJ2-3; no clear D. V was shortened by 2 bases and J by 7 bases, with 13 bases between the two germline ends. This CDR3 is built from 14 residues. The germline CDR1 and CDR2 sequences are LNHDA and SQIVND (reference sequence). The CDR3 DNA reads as TGTGCCAGTAGTATATCACCGGTCTTTCATACGCAGTATTTT. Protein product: CASSISPVFHTQYF.

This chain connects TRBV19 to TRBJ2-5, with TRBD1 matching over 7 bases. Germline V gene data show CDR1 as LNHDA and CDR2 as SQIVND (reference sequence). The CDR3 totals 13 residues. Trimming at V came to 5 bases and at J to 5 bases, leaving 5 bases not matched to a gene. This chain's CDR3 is CASSYTGAETQYF. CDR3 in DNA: TGTGCCAGTAGTTATACAGGGGCTGAGACCCAGTACTTC.

In DNA, the CDR3 is TGTGCCAGCAGTGAAGTAAGGAGGTTAGGGGCCAACGTCCTGACTTTC. Translating gives CASSEVRRLGANVLTF. J is TRBJ2-6 and V is TRBV6-1, with a tentative D call TRBD2 (5 bases). CDR1 and CDR2 (germline): MNHNS, SASEGT. Trimming removed 1 base at V and 4 bases at J, with 11 bases between. The CDR3 sequence is 16 residues long.

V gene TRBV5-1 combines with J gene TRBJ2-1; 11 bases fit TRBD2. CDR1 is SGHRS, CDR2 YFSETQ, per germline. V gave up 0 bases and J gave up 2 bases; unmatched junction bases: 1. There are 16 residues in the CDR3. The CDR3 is CASSLATSGTYNEQFF. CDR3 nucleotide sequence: TGCGCCAGCAGCTTGGCGACTAGCGGGACCTACAATGAGCAGTTCTTC.

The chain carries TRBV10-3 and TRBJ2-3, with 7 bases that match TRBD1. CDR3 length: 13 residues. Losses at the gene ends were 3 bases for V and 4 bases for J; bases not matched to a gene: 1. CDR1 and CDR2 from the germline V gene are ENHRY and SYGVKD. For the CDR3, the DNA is TGTGCCATCAGTGACCAGGGGGCAGATACGCAGTATTTT. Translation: CAISDQGADTQYF.

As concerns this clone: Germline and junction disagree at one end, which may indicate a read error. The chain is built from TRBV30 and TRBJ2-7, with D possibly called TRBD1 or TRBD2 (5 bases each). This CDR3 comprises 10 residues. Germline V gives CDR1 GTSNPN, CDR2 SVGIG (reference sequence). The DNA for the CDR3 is TGTGCCTGGAGTGATATACGGGACCCCTTC. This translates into CAWSDIRDPF.

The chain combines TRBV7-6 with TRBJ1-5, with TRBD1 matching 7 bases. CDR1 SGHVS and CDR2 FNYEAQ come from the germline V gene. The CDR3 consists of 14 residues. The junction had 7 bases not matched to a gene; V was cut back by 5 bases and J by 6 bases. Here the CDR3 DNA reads TGTGCCAGCAGCCGATACCCAGGGGGTCAGCCCCAGCATTTT. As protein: CASSRYPGGQPQHF.

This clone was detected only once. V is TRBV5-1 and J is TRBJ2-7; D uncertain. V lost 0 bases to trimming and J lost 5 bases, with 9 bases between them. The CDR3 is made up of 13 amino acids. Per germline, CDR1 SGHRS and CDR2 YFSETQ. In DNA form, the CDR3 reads TGCGCCAGCAGCTTGGTCGGTTCCCACGAGCAGTACTTC. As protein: CASSLVGSHEQYF.

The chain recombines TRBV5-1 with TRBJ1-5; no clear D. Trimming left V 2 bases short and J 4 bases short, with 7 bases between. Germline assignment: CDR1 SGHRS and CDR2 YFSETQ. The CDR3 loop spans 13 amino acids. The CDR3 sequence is CASSFEGNQPQHF. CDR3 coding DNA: TGCGCCAGCAGCTTCGAAGGGAATCAGCCCCAGCATTTT.

CDR3 nucleotide sequence: TGTGCCAGCAGCGGAGGCAGGTTAGAGCAGTACTTC. Translating it yields CASSGGRLEQYF. The V gene is TRBV7-2, the J gene TRBJ2-7; D possibly corresponds to TRBD2 (5 bases). There are 12 residues in the CDR3. Germline V lookup: CDR1 SGHTA, CDR2 FQGNSA. V lost 5 bases and J lost 7, with 12 bases in between.

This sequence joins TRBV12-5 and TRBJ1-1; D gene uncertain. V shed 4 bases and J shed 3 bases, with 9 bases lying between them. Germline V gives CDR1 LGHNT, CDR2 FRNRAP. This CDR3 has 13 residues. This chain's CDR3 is CASGSFSYTEAFF. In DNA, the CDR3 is TGTGCTAGTGGTTCCTTTTCCTACACTGAAGCTTTCTTT.

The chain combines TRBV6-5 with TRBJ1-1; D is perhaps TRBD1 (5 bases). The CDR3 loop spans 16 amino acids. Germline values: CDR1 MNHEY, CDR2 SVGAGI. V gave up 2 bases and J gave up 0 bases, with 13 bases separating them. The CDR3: CASSYRGSIMNTEAFF. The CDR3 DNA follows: TGTGCCAGCAGTTACAGGGGCTCTATAATGAACACTGAAGCTTTCTTT.

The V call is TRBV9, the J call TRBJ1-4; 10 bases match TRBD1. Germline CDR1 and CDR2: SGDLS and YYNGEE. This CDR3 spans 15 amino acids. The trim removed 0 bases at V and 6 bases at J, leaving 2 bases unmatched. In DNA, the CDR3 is TGTGCCAGCAGCGTAGGAGACAGGGGGCATGAAAAACTGTTTTTT. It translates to CASSVGDRGHEKLFF.

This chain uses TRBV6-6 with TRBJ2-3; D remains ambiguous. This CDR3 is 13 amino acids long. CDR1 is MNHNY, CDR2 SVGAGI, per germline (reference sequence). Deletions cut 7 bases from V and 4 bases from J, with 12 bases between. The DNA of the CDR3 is TGTGCCAGCACTCCTTGGACGGCAGATACGCAGTATTTT. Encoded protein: CASTPWTADTQYF.